The clone carrying this TCR beta chain was recorded a few times. Its matching antigen is unknown. Germline assignment: CDR1 LGHDT and CDR2 YNNKEL (reference sequence). The length of the CDR3 is 11 residues. The V end lost 3 bases, the J end lost 4 bases, and 3 bases lay between the germline ends. TCR alpha and beta CDR3 regions were amplified from RNA using iRepertoire nested multiplex PCR. One-step reverse transcription and amplification started from approximately 100-400 ng of tissue mRNA or PBMC total RNA. TCRdb itself ran the multiplex PCR reads through MiXCR, one entry per CDR3 protein. The sample yields about 12,000 distinct CDR3 sequences, approximately 26% seen once. The record originates from a study of glioma-infiltrating T cells. General observations from the study: CDR3 overlap between tissue and blood was very small. Non-neoplastic patients had below-expected tissue-blood divergence, while all gliomas exceeded expectation.

This TCR was recovered from a human donor with low-grade glioma or glioblastoma, undergoing nonglioma brain surgery, or in good health (not recorded which). This chain uses TRBV3-1 with TRBJ1-2; D gene ambiguous. The source material was glioma tissue, nonneoplastic brain tissue, or PBMCs (not recorded which). This chain's CDR3 is CASSHFYGYTF. The CDR3 DNA follows: TGTGCCAGCAGCCATTTCTATGGCTACACCTTC.